Each of the 18 T cell receptor beta chains below was sequenced from the same sample in a study of blood T cell repertoires in COVID-19. Libraries were prepared by immunoSEQ multiplex PCR; TCRdb keeps only in-frame clonotypes and omits some of them. The sample yields some 250,000 clones, 88% seen once. Material for sequencing was peripheral blood. The receptor source for this set is a woman in her thirties or forties who had recovered from COVID-19.

This chain links TRBV29-1 with TRBJ2-3, with 11 bases lining up with TRBD1. The V gene end was trimmed by 7 bases and the J gene end by 5 bases; junction bases not matched to a gene: 8. CDR3 length equals 14 residues. Per the germline V gene, CDR1 is SQVTM and CDR2 is ANQGSEA. CDR3 loop: CSAARTGGRDTQYF. For the CDR3, the DNA is TGCAGCGCGGCCCGGACAGGGGGCAGAGATACGCAGTATTTT.

The chain joins TRBV5-4 to TRBJ1-2; D gene ambiguous. Germline V gene sequence: CDR1 SGHNT, CDR2 YYREEE (reference sequence). This CDR3 spans 14 amino acids. The germline V and J ends were trimmed by 4 bases and 1 base, with 11 bases remaining between them. This CDR3 reads CASSLDGNNYGYTF. The DNA of the CDR3 is TGTGCCAGCAGCCTAGACGGAAATAACTATGGCTACACCTTC.

CDR3 DNA: TGTGCCAGCGCGGGAGGCAATCAGCCCCAGCATTTT. This sequence encodes CASAGGNQPQHF. The chain couples TRBV6-6 to TRBJ1-5; no clear D gene. CDR1 is MNHNY, CDR2 SVGAGI, per germline (reference sequence). V lost 8 bases and J lost 2, with 7 bases in between. CDR3 length: 12 residues.

V is TRBV19 and J is TRBJ1-3; 8 positions agree with TRBD1. Germline values: CDR1 LNHDA, CDR2 SQIVND (reference sequence). This CDR3 region has 15 residues. V lost 1 base, J lost 4 bases, and 3 bases stayed unmatched. The CDR3: CASSIAGTGGNTIYF. The CDR3 bases are TGTGCCAGTAGTATAGCAGGGACAGGAGGAAACACCATATATTTT. Full variable domain (outside the CDR3, taken from reference TRBV19 and TRBJ1-3): DGGITQSPKYLFRKEGQNVTLSCEQNLNHDAMYWYRQDPGQGLRLIYYSQIVNDFQKGDIAEGYSVSREKKESFPLTVTSAQKNPTAFYLCASSIAGTGGNTIYFGEGSWLTVV.

The chain combines TRBV18 with TRBJ2-7; 10 nucleotides agree with TRBD2. In germline, CDR1 is KGHSH, CDR2 LQKENI. V gave up 0 bases and J gave up 1 base; unmatched junction bases: 6. This CDR3 spans 17 amino acids. The DNA of the CDR3 is TGTGCCAGCTCACCACCCGGACTAGCGGAACTTTCCTACGAGCAGTACTTC. Protein product: CASSPPGLAELSYEQYF.

This chain uses TRBV5-4 with TRBJ2-2; 8 bases fit TRBD2. The germline V gene has CDR1 SGHNT and CDR2 YYREEE (reference sequence). The junction had 9 bases not matched to a gene; V was cut back by 4 bases and J by 4 bases. CDR3 length: 16 residues. This CDR3 is CASSKPGLGITGELFF. Written as DNA, the CDR3 is TGTGCCAGCAGCAAACCGGGACTAGGGATCACCGGGGAGCTGTTTTTT.

This chain links TRBV9 with TRBJ2-5, with 8 bases matching TRBD1. Trimming cost V 3 bases and J 5 bases; bases outside gene matches: 6. The CDR3 length is 14 residues. CDR1 is SGDLS, CDR2 YYNGEE, per germline. The CDR3 reads CASSASQGAETQYF. CDR3 in DNA: TGTGCCAGCAGCGCCTCTCAGGGGGCCGAGACCCAGTACTTC.

Details on this clone: The sample carries other DNA sequences with the same CDR3. The rearrangement uses TRBV5-1 and TRBJ1-2, with 9 bases that match TRBD1. The CDR3 totals 14 residues. Germline V gene data show CDR1 as SGHRS and CDR2 as YFSETQ. Unmatched junction bases numbered 4, after V lost 3 bases and J lost 4 bases. The DNA of the CDR3 is TGCGCCAGCAGCTCGGGACAGGGTGGCTATGGCTACACCTTC. Its protein is CASSSGQGGYGYTF.

The CDR3 nucleotides read TGTGCCAGCAGCCTCTCGGACTCCCCGGGTGAGCAGTTCTTC. Its translation is CASSLSDSPGEQFF. The gene calls are TRBV11-3 and TRBJ2-1; perhaps TRBD2 as D (5 bases). This CDR3 contains 14 residues. V was clipped by 5 bases and J by 9 bases, with 17 bases between them. The germline V gene has CDR1 SGHNT and CDR2 YENEEA.

The chain combines TRBV6-2 or TRBV6-3 with TRBJ1-1, with a possible D match to TRBD1 (6 bases). Germline V gene lookup returns CDR1 MNHEY and CDR2 SVGEGT. This CDR3 comprises 15 residues. V dropped 4 bases and J dropped 1 base, with 13 bases sitting between them. CDR3 residues: CASSSPQGWNTEAFF. In nucleotides, the CDR3 is TGTGCCAGCAGTTCCCCACAGGGCTGGAACACTGAAGCTTTCTTT.

The chain joins TRBV27 to TRBJ2-1; 12 nucleotides agree with TRBD2. This CDR3 comprises 15 residues. The V gene end was trimmed by 4 bases and the J gene end by 4 bases; junction bases not matched to a gene: 2. Germline V gene sequence: CDR1 MNHEY, CDR2 SMNVEV (reference sequence). The CDR3 reads CASSSTSGGYNEQFF. DNA of the CDR3: TGTGCCAGCAGTTCTACTAGCGGGGGGTACAATGAGCAGTTCTTC.

The chain carries TRBV19 and TRBJ2-3; 9 bases fit TRBD2. The germline gives CDR1 LNHDA, CDR2 SQIVND (reference sequence). The J segment lost 0 bases and the V segment lost 5 bases, leaving 12 bases of the junction unmatched. CDR3 length: 18 amino acids. The CDR3 nucleotides read TGTGCCAGTAGTCTGGCGGGGGGGGCGGGAGCGAGCACAGATACGCAGTATTTT. The encoded protein is CASSLAGGAGASTDTQYF.

This clone was picked up a small number of times. The V gene is TRBV4-2, the J gene TRBJ1-2; TRBD1 matches at 9 bases. The trim removed 3 bases at V and 4 bases at J, leaving 0 bases unmatched. Germline lookup yields CDR1 LGHNA and CDR2 YNFKEQ. This CDR3 is built from 13 residues. The CDR3 DNA reads as TGTGCCAGCAGCCAGGACAGGGGCTATGGCTACACCTTC. As protein: CASSQDRGYGYTF.

The CDR3 loop reads CASSEAFGSRGELFF. The CDR3 DNA reads as TGTGCCAGCAGTGAAGCGTTCGGGTCCCGCGGGGAGCTGTTTTTT. The chain recombines TRBV2 with TRBJ2-2; no firm D call. The CDR3 runs 15 residues. Looked up from germline, CDR1 is SNHLY and CDR2 is FYNNEI. V lost 0 bases and J 7 bases, leaving 12 bases between the germline ends.

The rearrangement joins TRBV5-1 to TRBJ1-2; TRBD1 might be the D (6 bases). The CDR3 is 14 amino acids. The germline gives CDR1 SGHRS, CDR2 YFSETQ. Trimming cost V 4 bases and J 4 bases, with 14 bases left between them. CDR3 region: CASSAQGGGYGYTF. For the CDR3, the DNA is TGCGCCAGCAGCGCCCAGGGAGGGGGCTATGGCTACACCTTC.

The CDR3, as DNA: TGTGCCACCGTTGACAGGCGGAACACTGAAGCTTTCTTT. Residues: CATVDRRNTEAFF. This chain connects TRBV24-1 to TRBJ1-1; D is perhaps TRBD1 (6 bases). CDR1 KGHDR and CDR2 SFDVKD come from the germline V gene. The CDR3 length is 13 residues. Trimming stripped 9 bases from V and 1 base from J, with 11 bases between.

The chain combines TRBV9 with TRBJ2-1; TRBD2 agrees at 12 bases. With 0 bases clipped from V and 6 bases from J, the junction kept 1 base outside the gene matches. The CDR3 is 15 amino acids. The germline gives CDR1 SGDLS, CDR2 YYNGEE. This CDR3 is CASSVASGRGNEQFF. DNA for the CDR3: TGTGCCAGCAGCGTAGCTAGCGGGAGGGGCAATGAGCAGTTCTTC.

The rearrangement joins TRBV9 to TRBJ2-7; 10 nucleotides align to TRBD1. The junction had 4 bases not matched to a gene; V was cut back by 0 bases and J by 4 bases. CDR1 and CDR2 from the germline V gene are SGDLS and YYNGEE. There are 15 residues in the CDR3. CDR3 sequence reads: CASSVGDRGNYEQYF. The CDR3 region has the DNA TGTGCCAGCAGCGTAGGGGACAGGGGCAATTACGAGCAGTACTTC.